The present T cell receptor (beta chain) was sequenced within a study of T cells in Graves' hyperthyroidism and ophthalmopathy. Overall study: Peripheral blood draws took place at initial diagnosis, ahead of any treatment.

Subjects aged 18 to 65 presented with newly diagnosed hyperthyroidism of less than 2 months' duration. Amplified regions were TCR beta CDR3 sequences from RNA transcripts. An initial round of RT-PCR targeting the TCR CDR3 relied on the HTBI primer set. Each CDR3 protein is one row after TCRdb ran MiXCR on the multiplex PCR reads. The sample consists of about 350,000 distinct CDR3 sequences, 19% of them appearing once. This sequence originates from a young woman with Graves' hyperthyroidism. The source material was blood.

The CDR3 DNA is TGTGCCAGCAGCTTTTTAGCGGGGGGGTACGAGCAGTACTTC. Residues: CASSFLAGGYEQYF. The chain employs TRBV13 and TRBJ2-7; 11 bases fit TRBD2. V lost 3 bases and J lost 4; bases outside the gene matches: 2. CDR1 PRHDT and CDR2 FYEKMQ come from the germline V gene (reference sequence). The CDR3 has 14 residues.